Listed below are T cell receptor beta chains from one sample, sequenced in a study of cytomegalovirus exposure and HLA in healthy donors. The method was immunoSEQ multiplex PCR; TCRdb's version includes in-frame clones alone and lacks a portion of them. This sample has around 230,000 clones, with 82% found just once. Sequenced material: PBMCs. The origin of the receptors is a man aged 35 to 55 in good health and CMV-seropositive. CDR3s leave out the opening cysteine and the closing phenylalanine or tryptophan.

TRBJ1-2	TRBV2	ASNSGANYGYT
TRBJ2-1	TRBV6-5	ASRPGRVNEQF
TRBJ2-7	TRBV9	ASSVVAGVPPVEQY
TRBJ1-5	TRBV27	ASSFYAGTNQPQH
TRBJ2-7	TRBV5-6	ASSFGAGEQY
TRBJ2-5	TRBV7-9	ASSLGTVQETQY
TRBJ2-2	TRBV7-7	ASSLLASNTGELF
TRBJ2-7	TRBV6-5	ASSYFAGAYEQY
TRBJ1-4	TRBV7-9	ASTFRQGSNEKLF
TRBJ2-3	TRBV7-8	ASSLGGYSTDTQY
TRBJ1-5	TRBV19	ASSEQREWQPQH
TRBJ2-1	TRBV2	ASNLIGVAYNEQF
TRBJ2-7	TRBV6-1	ASSVDRYEQY
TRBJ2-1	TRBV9	ASSVGTSVDSYNEQF
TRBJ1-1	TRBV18	ASYLDRESEAF
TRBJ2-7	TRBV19	ASSIASGGAYEQY
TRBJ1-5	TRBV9	ASSRDRDQPQH